The 17 T cell receptor beta chains presented below share a single source sample, sequenced in a study of T cell repertoires in cytomegalovirus infection. TCRdb reprocessed the reads with MiXCR, giving one entry per CDR3 protein. The data hold about 220,000 distinct CDR3 sequences, with around two fifths observed a single time. No antigen is known for these receptors. The sample here was CD8+ T cells from cultured PBMCs, taken from culture after CMV antigen stimulation. The receptors originated from a human donor in good health (CMV status not recorded). Some clones in this sample may be carry-over from other donors' samples.

The chain recombines TRBV14 with TRBJ2-5; no clear D gene. In germline, CDR1 is SGHDN, CDR2 FVKESK. Trimming pared 4 bases from V and 5 bases from J, leaving 14 bases between. CDR3 length equals 14 residues. The CDR3 sequence: CASSPLETAETQYF. CDR3 DNA sequence: TGTGCCAGCAGCCCCCTGGAGACTGCTGAGACCCAGTACTTC.

The V call is TRBV28, the J call TRBJ1-1; no clear D. This CDR3 contains 16 residues. The V and J ends lost 3 bases and 0 bases respectively, with 14 bases between them. Per germline, CDR1 MDHEN and CDR2 SYDVKM. CDR3 residues: CASSFERLLMNTEAFF. Written as DNA, the CDR3 is TGTGCCAGCAGTTTTGAGCGGCTCCTAATGAACACTGAAGCTTTCTTT.

This rearrangement joins TRBV27 to TRBJ2-2; 10 bases align to TRBD2. V dropped 5 bases and J dropped 5; count of bases not matched to a gene: 5. CDR3 size: 15 residues. Germline V gives CDR1 MNHEY, CDR2 SMNVEV (reference sequence). CDR3 amino acids: CASSPWTSGTGELFF. CDR3 in DNA: TGTGCCAGCAGTCCGTGGACTAGCGGTACCGGGGAGCTGTTTTTT.

The chain employs TRBV12-3 or TRBV12-4 and TRBJ2-1, with TRBD2 identical over 8 bases. The CDR3 has 15 amino acids. The V gene end was trimmed by 10 bases and the J gene end by 6 bases; junction bases not matched to a gene: 14. The CDR3 DNA follows: TGTGCCACTCTCCCCCGCGGGAGGACTCTCAATGAGCAGTTCTTC. This translates into CATLPRGRTLNEQFF.

This clonotype occurred a few times. This chain connects TRBV19 to TRBJ1-6; no definite D call. This CDR3 is built from 15 residues. Trimming removed 4 bases from V and 9 bases from J, with 16 bases in between. The germline CDR1 and CDR2 sequences are LNHDA and SQIVND (reference sequence). The chain's CDR3 is CASSTGLSSGSPLHF. The CDR3 DNA reads as TGTGCCAGTAGTACAGGTTTGAGTTCCGGTTCACCCCTCCACTTT.

J is TRBJ2-7 and V is TRBV7-1, with a possible D match to TRBD1 (6 bases). TRBV7-1 qualifies as an ORF whose function is uncertain. The CDR3 is made up of 16 amino acids. V was shortened by 3 bases and J by 0 bases, with 15 bases between the two germline ends. CDR3: CASSSDGYRASYEQYF. CDR3 nucleotide sequence: TGTGCCAGCAGCTCCGACGGGTACAGGGCCTCCTACGAGCAGTACTTC.

The gene calls are TRBV7-6 and TRBJ1-6; 9 nucleotides agree with TRBD1. CDR1 is SGHVS and CDR2 is FNYEAQ in the germline V gene. Trimming at V came to 5 bases and at J to 10 bases, leaving 6 bases not matched to a gene. The CDR3 has 14 amino acids. Here the CDR3 DNA reads TGTGCCAGCAGCGCCGGGACAGGGTTCTCACCCCTCCACTTT. Its protein product is CASSAGTGFSPLHF.

This clonotype was counted between two and nine times. The V call is TRBV29-1, the J call TRBJ1-5; D gene ambiguous. V shed 6 bases and J shed 5 bases, with 11 bases lying between them. The CDR3 covers 12 residues. Germline CDR1 is SQVTM and CDR2 is ANQGSEA. The CDR3 sequence: CSVGLGDQPQHF. CDR3 coding DNA: TGCAGCGTCGGACTTGGGGATCAGCCCCAGCATTTT.

The V call is TRBV15, the J call TRBJ2-1; 9 bases agree with TRBD1. Germline lookup yields CDR1 LNHNV and CDR2 YYDKDF (reference sequence). Trimming cost V 3 bases and J 8 bases; bases outside gene matches: 5. The CDR3 sequence is 14 residues long. The DNA of the CDR3 is TGTGCCACCAGCAGCGGGACAGGGTTCGATGAGCAGTTCTTC. Residues: CATSSGTGFDEQFF.

The chain has TRBV12-3 or TRBV12-4 and TRBJ1-1; 10 nucleotides align to TRBD1. J was trimmed by 5 bases and V by 4 bases; bases with no gene match: 4. The CDR3 is 14 residues long. In nucleotides, the CDR3 is TGTGCCAGCAGTTCCGGGACAGGGGTTACTGAAGCTTTCTTT. Protein product: CASSSGTGVTEAFF.

CDR3 loop: CASTHPRDSSYEQYF. The CDR3 region has the DNA TGTGCCAGCACTCACCCCCGGGACAGCTCCTACGAGCAGTACTTC. This chain joins TRBV7-3 and TRBJ2-7; 7 bases map to TRBD1. The ends lost 7 bases at V and 0 bases at J; junction bases unmatched: 9. Per germline, CDR1 SGHTA and CDR2 FQGTGA. This CDR3 spans 15 amino acids.

This rearrangement joins TRBV7-3 to TRBJ2-7; the D gene is possibly TRBD1 (6 bases). In germline, CDR1 is SGHTA, CDR2 FQGTGA. V was shortened by 5 bases and J by 5 bases, with 16 bases between the two germline ends. The CDR3 is 14 amino acids. This CDR3 reads CASSNVTGFNEQYF. CDR3 DNA sequence: TGTGCCAGCAGCAATGTGACAGGCTTCAACGAGCAGTACTTC.

This clonotype has just a few counts. This chain connects TRBV27 to TRBJ2-5, with 12 bases identical to TRBD2. V gave up 4 bases and J gave up 4 bases; unmatched junction bases: 4. Looked up from germline, CDR1 is MNHEY and CDR2 is SMNVEV (reference sequence). CDR3 size: 15 residues. In DNA form, the CDR3 reads TGTGCCAGCAGTTCAAGACTAGCGGGAGTAGAGACCCAGTACTTC. Translation: CASSSRLAGVETQYF.

Many counts were recorded for this clonotype. V usage is TRBV7-2 and J usage is TRBJ2-3, with 11 nucleotides matching TRBD2. Germline V gene sequence: CDR1 SGHTA, CDR2 FQGNSA. The CDR3 has 15 amino acids. With V trimmed by 7 bases and J by 5 bases, 8 bases remained unmatched. The CDR3 DNA follows: TGTGCCAGCAACATAGCGGGGGGGCCGAGAGATACGCAGTATTTT. This translates into CASNIAGGPRDTQYF.

This clonotype is a singleton in its sample. The chain couples TRBV28 to TRBJ1-4; 9 bases agree with TRBD1. Germline V gives CDR1 MDHEN, CDR2 SYDVKM. After removal of 5 bases from V and 7 bases from J, the junction contained 5 bases not matched to a gene. There are 14 residues in the CDR3. The CDR3 region has the DNA TGTGCCAGCAGTAGGACAGGGGACGGTGAAAAACTGTTTTTT. This sequence encodes CASSRTGDGEKLFF.

This clonotype has only a few counts. This chain connects TRBV12-3 or TRBV12-4 to TRBJ1-5, with a possible D match to TRBD1 (5 bases). This CDR3 region has 15 residues. V lost 4 bases and J 1 base, leaving 11 bases between the germline ends. The CDR3 bases are TGTGCCAGCAGTTGGGGCCCCGGGAGCAATCAGCCCCAGCATTTT. Translation gives CASSWGPGSNQPQHF.

J is TRBJ1-1 and V is TRBV7-9; D is unresolved. Germline V gene data show CDR1 as SEHNR and CDR2 as FQNEAQ (reference sequence). The CDR3 is 13 amino acids. V was shortened by 1 base and J by 7 bases, with 10 bases between the two germline ends. CDR3 DNA: TGTGCCAGCAGCTTAGTGTTAGGGAATGAAGCTTTCTTT. It specifies CASSLVLGNEAFF.